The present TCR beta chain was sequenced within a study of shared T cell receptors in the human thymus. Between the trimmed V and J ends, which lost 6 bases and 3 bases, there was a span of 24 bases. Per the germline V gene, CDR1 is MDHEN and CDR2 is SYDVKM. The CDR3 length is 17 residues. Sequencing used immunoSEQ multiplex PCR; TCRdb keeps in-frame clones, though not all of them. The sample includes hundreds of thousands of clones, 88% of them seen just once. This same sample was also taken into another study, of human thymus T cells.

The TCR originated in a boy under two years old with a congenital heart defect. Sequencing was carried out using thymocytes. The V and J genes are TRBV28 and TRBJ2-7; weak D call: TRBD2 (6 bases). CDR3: CASRPQLQATRGYEQYF. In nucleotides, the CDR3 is TGTGCCAGCAGACCCCAGTTACAGGCGACTAGGGGCTACGAGCAGTACTTC.